A single sample gave rise to the 11 T cell receptor beta chains below, sequenced in a study of CD8 T cells in ankylosing spondylitis. TCRdb processed the 5' RACE reads anew with MiXCR; each CDR3 protein has one entry. The table has 210,000 or so distinct CDR3 sequences, under 8.5% seen once; the top ten hold more than 4.5%. Sequences were obtained from blood, either unsorted or a sorted T cell fraction (not recorded which). All receptors come from a female donor with ankylosing spondylitis or in good health (not recorded which).

This chain joins TRBV2 and TRBJ2-3, with D perhaps TRBD2 (7 bases). Trimming removed 6 bases at V and 9 bases at J, with 19 bases between. The CDR3 is 14 amino acids. Germline CDR1 reads SNHLY; CDR2 reads FYNNEI. CDR3 nucleotide sequence: TGTGCCAGCAGCCTCGCGGGGGCTGGGGGGACGCAGTATTTT. It codes for CASSLAGAGGTQYF.

This clonotype was recorded a few times. The chain links TRBV6-1 to TRBJ2-1; D is unresolved. V was clipped by 5 bases and J by 0 bases, with 8 bases between them. Germline V lookup: CDR1 MNHNS, CDR2 SASEGT. There are 14 residues in the CDR3. The CDR3: CASSKGYSYNEQFF. The CDR3 DNA reads as TGTGCCAGCAGTAAGGGTTACTCCTACAATGAGCAGTTCTTC.

This clonotype was seen ten or more times. The rearrangement uses TRBV20-1 and TRBJ2-5; D not certain. The germline CDR1 and CDR2 sequences are DFQATT and SNEGSKA (reference sequence). V lost 1 base and J 1 base, leaving 10 bases between the germline ends. CDR3 length equals 14 residues. CDR3 sequence reads: CSARGARFQETQYF. CDR3 DNA: TGCAGTGCTAGAGGGGCTAGGTTCCAAGAGACCCAGTACTTC.

In its sample, this clonotype was seen many times. The chain links TRBV6-2 or TRBV6-3 to TRBJ2-3; D is tentatively TRBD1 or TRBD2 (5 bases each). CDR3 length equals 14 residues. V shed 4 bases and J shed 6 bases, with 14 bases lying between them. Germline CDR1 MNHEY, CDR2 SVGEGT. CDR3 nucleotide sequence: TGTGCCAGCAGTTCCCTTGGGGGTTTGGATACGCAGTATTTT. Its protein product is CASSSLGGLDTQYF.

This clonotype was picked up many times. This chain connects TRBV7-2 to TRBJ1-1, with 8 bases fitting TRBD1. Unmatched junction bases numbered 9, after V lost 2 bases and J lost 1 base. The germline gives CDR1 SGHTA, CDR2 FQGNSA. The CDR3 is 17 amino acids. CDR3 nucleotide sequence: TGTGCCAGCAGCTTAAGAATAGGACAGGGCAAGAACACTGAAGCTTTCTTT. It encodes CASSLRIGQGKNTEAFF.

To note about this clonotype: This could be a read error, since a much larger clone is one nucleotide away. The chain employs TRBV29-1 and TRBJ1-2; a weak D match, TRBD1 (5 bases). This CDR3 comprises 14 residues. Germline CDR1 and CDR2: SQVTM and ANQGSEA. CDR3 DNA sequence: TGCAGCGCTGAAATGGGGCCCATTAACTATGGCTACACCTTC. Amino acids: CSAEMGPINYGYTF.

This clonotype was counted at least ten times. This chain uses TRBV7-2 with TRBJ2-1; tentative D call: TRBD1 (6 bases). CDR1 is SGHTA and CDR2 is FQGNSA in the germline V gene. The V end lost 0 bases, the J end lost 4 bases, and 10 bases lay between the germline ends. This CDR3 is 15 amino acids long. The CDR3 loop reads CASSLAFGQYNEQFF. CDR3 sequence (DNA): TGTGCCAGCAGCTTAGCGTTTGGACAGTACAATGAGCAGTTCTTC. Based on the CDR3 plus reference TRBV7-2 and TRBJ2-1, the full variable domain is GAGVSQSPSNKVTEKGKDVELRCDPISGHTALYWYRQSLGQGLEFLIYFQGNSAPDKSGLPSDRFSAERTGGSVSTLTIQRTQQEDSAVYLCASSLAFGQYNEQFFGPGTRLTVL.

This clonotype was detected many times. The chain links TRBV3-1 to TRBJ1-5; D remains unclear. CDR1 and CDR2 (germline): LGHDT, YNNKEL (reference sequence). V lost 2 bases to trimming and J lost 7 bases, with 9 bases between them. This CDR3 region has 13 residues. The DNA for the CDR3 is TGTGCCAGCAGCCAAAGCGCGTCCCAGCCCCAGCATTTT. Protein sequence: CASSQSASQPQHF.

The sample holds many counts of this clonotype. The chain uses TRBV29-1 and TRBJ2-1, with unresolved D. CDR1 and CDR2 (germline): SQVTM, ANQGSEA. The CDR3 extends over 14 amino acids. V lost 4 bases and J 10 bases, leaving 20 bases between the germline ends. This CDR3 reads CSVAGGYGLEEQFF. CDR3 coding DNA: TGCAGCGTTGCTGGCGGATACGGGCTAGAGGAGCAGTTCTTC.

The J gene is TRBJ1-1, the V gene TRBV29-1, with TRBD1 identical over 7 bases. Germline CDR1 reads SQVTM; CDR2 reads ANQGSEA. J lost 5 bases, V lost 3 bases, and 6 bases had no gene match. CDR3 length: 13 amino acids. DNA of the CDR3: TGCAGCGTTGATAATTACAGGGGTACTGAAGCTTTCTTT. Its translation is CSVDNYRGTEAFF.

This clonotype was seen ten or more times. This chain joins TRBV20-1 and TRBJ2-6, with 7 bases that match TRBD2. J was trimmed by 0 bases and V by 0 bases; bases with no gene match: 5. Germline assignment: CDR1 DFQATT and CDR2 SNEGSKA (reference sequence). The CDR3 runs 17 residues. For the CDR3, the DNA is TGCAGTGCTAGAGACCCTAGCGGTGGCTCTGGGGCCAACGTCCTGACTTTC. It specifies CSARDPSGGSGANVLTF.